Following are 19 T cell receptor beta chains from one sample sequenced in a study of CD8+ T cells in alopecia areata. Extracted RNA was reverse transcribed, and the resulting cDNA served as sequencing template. Clones were sequenced by immunoSEQ multiplex PCR, and TCRdb holds only the in-frame ones, with some missing. This table holds over 150,000 clones, under 60% found once. Treatment meaning: oral pan-JAK inhibitor, 5-10 mg twice daily. The starting material was CD8+ T cells sorted from blood, obtained at week 24, from a patient treated with tofacitinib. These receptors all stem from a human donor with alopecia areata.

The V and J genes are TRBV5-1 and TRBJ2-6; D gene uncertain. CDR3 length: 15 residues. CDR1 is SGHRS and CDR2 is YFSETQ in the germline V gene. Trimming left V 4 bases short and J 0 bases short, with 8 bases between. The CDR3: CASSPDLSGANVLTF. Written as DNA, the CDR3 is TGCGCCAGCAGCCCCGATCTCTCTGGGGCCAACGTCCTGACTTTC. Full variable domain (remainder filled in from reference TRBV5-1 and TRBJ2-6): KAGVTQTPRYLIKTRGQQVTLSCSPISGHRSVSWYQQTPGQGLQFLFEYFSETQRNKGNFPGRFSGRQFSNSRSEMNVSTLELGDSALYLCASSPDLSGANVLTFGAGSRLTVL.

V usage is TRBV19 and J usage is TRBJ2-1; 9 bases map to TRBD1. CDR1 and CDR2 (germline): LNHDA, SQIVND (reference sequence). V lost 6 bases, J lost 0 bases, and 6 bases stayed unmatched. The CDR3 runs 16 residues. Here the CDR3 reads CASSWTGASSYNEQFF. DNA for the CDR3: TGTGCCAGTAGCTGGACAGGGGCCAGCTCCTACAATGAGCAGTTCTTC. Variable domain in full (rest from reference TRBV19 and TRBJ2-1): DGGITQSPKYLFRKEGQNVTLSCEQNLNHDAMYWYRQDPGQGLRLIYYSQIVNDFQKGDIAEGYSVSREKKESFPLTVTSAQKNPTAFYLCASSWTGASSYNEQFFGPGTRLTVL.

The chain uses TRBV25-1 and TRBJ1-2; perhaps TRBD1 as D (5 bases). CDR3 length: 15 residues. V lost 2 bases to trimming and J lost 4 bases, with 14 bases between them. Germline V lookup: CDR1 MGHDK, CDR2 SYGVNS. In nucleotides, the CDR3 is TGTGCCAGCAGTGAAGGGACGGGGACTTTCTATGGCTACACCTTC. Its protein is CASSEGTGTFYGYTF.

The chain uses TRBV29-1 and TRBJ1-2, with TRBD1 identical over 8 bases. The germline CDR1 and CDR2 sequences are SQVTM and ANQGSEA. J was trimmed by 0 bases and V by 6 bases; bases with no gene match: 9. The CDR3 covers 15 residues. CDR3 region: CSVRGQEPTNYGYTF. As DNA, the CDR3 is TGCAGCGTGCGGGGACAGGAACCCACTAACTATGGCTACACCTTC.

The chain carries TRBV25-1 and TRBJ2-7; 9 bases match TRBD1. With V trimmed by 1 base and J by 4 bases, 5 bases remained unmatched. This CDR3 region has 15 residues. Germline V gene data show CDR1 as MGHDK and CDR2 as SYGVNS. CDR3 sequence reads: CASSEWGQGLYEQYF. Here the CDR3 DNA reads TGTGCCAGCAGTGAATGGGGACAGGGTCTTTACGAGCAGTACTTC.

The genes are TRBV25-1 and TRBJ1-2, with 7 bases matching TRBD1. The V and J ends lost 4 bases and 2 bases, in that order; junction bases with no gene match: 7. The CDR3 is 15 residues long. Germline CDR1 reads MGHDK; CDR2 reads SYGVNS. The CDR3 here is CASSVATGPNYGYTF. The CDR3 DNA follows: TGTGCCAGCAGTGTTGCGACAGGGCCAAACTATGGCTACACCTTC.

The chain has TRBV4-1 and TRBJ2-7; weak D call: TRBD1 (6 bases). Trimming left V 1 base short and J 6 bases short, with 13 bases between. The CDR3 is 14 amino acids. Germline-derived CDR1 and CDR2 are MGHRA and YSYEKL. CDR3 residues: CASSQGPGHIEQYF. The CDR3, as DNA: TGCGCCAGCAGCCAAGGCCCGGGACATATCGAGCAGTACTTC.

The CDR3 DNA sequence: TGCGCCAGCGGTTCTTCCTACGAGCAGTACTTC. It yields the protein CASGSSYEQYF. The chain joins TRBV10-2 to TRBJ2-7; no clear D gene. CDR3 size: 11 residues. Trimming pared 8 bases from V and 1 base from J, leaving 6 bases between. In germline, CDR1 is WSHSY, CDR2 SAAADI.

The rearrangement links TRBV30 to TRBJ1-2; D might be TRBD1 (5 bases). V was pared by 0 bases and J by 6 bases, with 8 bases between. The CDR3 contains 12 residues. Germline CDR1 reads GTSNPN; CDR2 reads SVGIG (reference sequence). CDR3 DNA sequence: TGTGCCTGGAGTGTACAAGGGGATGGCTACACCTTC. Protein sequence: CAWSVQGDGYTF.

This chain joins TRBV5-1 and TRBJ1-1; D gene ambiguous. CDR3 length equals 15 residues. Germline-derived CDR1 and CDR2 are SGHRS and YFSETQ. The ends were cut back, 4 bases at V and 2 bases at J, with 15 bases in the middle. CDR3 protein: CASSPPREDNTEAFF. CDR3 DNA sequence: TGCGCCAGCAGCCCGCCTCGGGAGGATAACACTGAAGCTTTCTTT.

This clone was detected a few times. The rearrangement uses TRBV13 and TRBJ2-7; D is possibly TRBD2 (5 bases). V was trimmed by 5 bases and J by 3 bases, leaving 11 bases between them. This CDR3 region has 13 residues. Germline CDR1 PRHDT, CDR2 FYEKMQ (reference sequence). The DNA of the CDR3 is TGTGCCAGCAGCGGACCTGGAGGCTACGAGCAGTACTTC. Its protein product is CASSGPGGYEQYF.

The chain combines TRBV21-1 with TRBJ1-2; the table's D call, TRBD1, has no DNA check behind it. TRBV21-1 is reported as a pseudogene. The CDR3 has 16 residues. CDR3 sequence (DNA): TGTGCCAGCAGCAAAAGTCTTTCCAGGGAATTGCGCGGCTACACCTTC. It codes for CASSKSLSRELRGYTF.

In its sample, this clone was seen a few times. The CDR3 protein is CASSSWDSDQETQYF. The CDR3 coding sequence is TGTGCCAGCAGCTCCTGGGACTCGGACCAAGAGACCCAGTACTTC. V and J are TRBV7-9 and TRBJ2-5; weak D call: TRBD2 (6 bases). Germline lookup yields CDR1 SEHNR and CDR2 FQNEAQ (reference sequence). Trimming stripped 4 bases from V and 0 bases from J, with 12 bases between. The CDR3 runs to 15 residues.

This clone was recorded once. The V gene is TRBV4-1, the J gene TRBJ2-4; TRBD1 might be the D (6 bases). V lost 3 bases and J 1 base, leaving 13 bases between the germline ends. CDR1 is MGHRA, CDR2 YSYEKL, per germline. This CDR3 region has 16 residues. CDR3: CASSHPSGEAKNIQYF. The CDR3 nucleotides read TGCGCCAGCAGCCATCCTTCAGGGGAGGCCAAAAACATTCAGTACTTC.

The chain couples TRBV19 to TRBJ2-4, with D unclear. V was clipped by 2 bases and J by 8 bases, with 7 bases between them. The CDR3 length is 12 residues. Germline CDR1 and CDR2: LNHDA and SQIVND (reference sequence). CDR3 DNA sequence: TGTGCCAGTAGTATAAGTAGGGACATTCAGTACTTC. This translates into CASSISRDIQYF.

V usage is TRBV5-1 and J usage is TRBJ1-2, with D possibly being TRBD1 (5 bases). V lost 2 bases to trimming and J lost 2 bases, with 13 bases between them. CDR1 is SGHRS and CDR2 is YFSETQ in the germline V gene. The length of the CDR3 is 15 residues. CDR3 sequence reads: CASSFRDHRNYGYTF. In DNA, the CDR3 is TGCGCCAGCAGCTTCCGGGACCACCGAAACTATGGCTACACCTTC.

This clone was detected only once. The chain joins TRBV14 to TRBJ1-1, with a tentative D call TRBD1 (6 bases). This CDR3 has 11 residues. Germline assignment: CDR1 SGHDN and CDR2 FVKESK. Trimming removed 5 bases at V and 8 bases at J, with 9 bases between. The CDR3 region has the DNA TGTGCCAGCAGCAGCGGACAGGAAGCTTTCTTT. Translated: CASSSGQEAFF.

The chain has TRBV10-1 and TRBJ2-3, with 10 bases identical to TRBD1. This CDR3 comprises 15 residues. Germline V gene data show CDR1 as WNHNN and CDR2 as SYGVQD (reference sequence). J was trimmed by 2 bases and V by 8 bases; bases with no gene match: 7. In DNA, the CDR3 is TGCGCCAGCGCCGGGACAGGGGAGTCCACAGATACGCAGTATTTT. Translating gives CASAGTGESTDTQYF.

The CDR3 DNA sequence: TGTGCCAGCAGTTACGGCAGGAAAGAGACCCAGTACTTC. Its protein is CASSYGRKETQYF. The chain joins TRBV6-5 to TRBJ2-5; D is uncertain. CDR1 MNHEY and CDR2 SVGAGI come from the germline V gene. The ends were cut back, 2 bases at V and 3 bases at J, with 7 bases in the middle. The CDR3 runs 13 residues.